The clone carrying this T cell receptor (beta chain) ranks as medium-sized. As yet, its antigen is unknown. This specimen belongs to a study of prognosis after radiotherapy for stage I lung cancer. General study points: The authors did not determine whether the expanded TCR clones were tumor-specific.

The study amplified the TCR beta CDR3 region from genomic DNA. This amplification was carried out by two rounds of multiplex PCR. Primers (each specific to one TRBV or TRBJ gene) were used in first-round PCR. TCRdb analysed the multiplex PCR reads with MiXCR anew, one entry per CDR3 protein. The sample includes around 21,000 distinct CDR3 sequences, roughly 44% of them seen just once. Germline trimming cut 2 bases from V and 4 bases from J; bases unmatched to any gene: 4. The CDR3 runs to 16 residues. The germline CDR1 and CDR2 sequences are MNHGY and SAAAGT. Specimen: PBMCs, collected before or after stereotactic body radiation therapy (not recorded which). This chain joins TRBV6-8 and TRBJ2-7, with 14 bases aligning to TRBD2. The sequence was obtained from a donor aged 50 or older with non-small cell lung cancer. CDR3 sequence (DNA): TGTGCCAGCAGTTACGGGACTAGCGGGAGAGTTTACGAGCAGTACTTC. Its protein is CASSYGTSGRVYEQYF.